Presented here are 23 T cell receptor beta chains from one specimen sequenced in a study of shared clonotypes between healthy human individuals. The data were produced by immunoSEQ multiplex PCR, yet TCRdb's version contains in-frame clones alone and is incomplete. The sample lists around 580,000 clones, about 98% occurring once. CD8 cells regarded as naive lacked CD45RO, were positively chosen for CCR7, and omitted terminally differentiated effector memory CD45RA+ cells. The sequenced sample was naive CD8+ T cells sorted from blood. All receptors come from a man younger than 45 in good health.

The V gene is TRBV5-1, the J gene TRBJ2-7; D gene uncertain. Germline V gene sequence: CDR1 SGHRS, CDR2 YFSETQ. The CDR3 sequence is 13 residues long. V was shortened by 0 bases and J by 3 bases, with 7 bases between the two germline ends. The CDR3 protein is CASSLGQIYEQYF. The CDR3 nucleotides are TGCGCCAGCAGCTTGGGGCAGATCTACGAGCAGTACTTC. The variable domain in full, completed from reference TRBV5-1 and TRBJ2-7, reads KAGVTQTPRYLIKTRGQQVTLSCSPISGHRSVSWYQQTPGQGLQFLFEYFSETQRNKGNFPGRFSGRQFSNSRSEMNVSTLELGDSALYLCASSLGQIYEQYFGPGTRLTVT.

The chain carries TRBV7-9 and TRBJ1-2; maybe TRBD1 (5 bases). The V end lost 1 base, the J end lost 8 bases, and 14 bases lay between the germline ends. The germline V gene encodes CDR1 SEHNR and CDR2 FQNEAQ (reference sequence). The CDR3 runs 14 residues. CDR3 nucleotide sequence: TGTGCCAGCAGCTTAGGGGACTCGGGTCCAGGCTACACCTTC. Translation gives CASSLGDSGPGYTF.

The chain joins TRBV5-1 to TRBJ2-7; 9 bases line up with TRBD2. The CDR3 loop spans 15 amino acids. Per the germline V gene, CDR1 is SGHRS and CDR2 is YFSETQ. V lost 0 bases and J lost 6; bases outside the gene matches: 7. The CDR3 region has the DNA TGCGCCAGCAGCTTGGTCGCTAGCGGGACTGGCGAGCAGTACTTC. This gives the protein CASSLVASGTGEQYF.

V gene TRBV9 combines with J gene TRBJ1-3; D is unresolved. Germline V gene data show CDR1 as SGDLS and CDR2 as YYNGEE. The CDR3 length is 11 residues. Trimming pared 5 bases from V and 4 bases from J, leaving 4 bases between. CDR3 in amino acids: CASRDGNTIYF. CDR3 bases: TGTGCCAGCAGGGACGGAAACACCATATATTTT.

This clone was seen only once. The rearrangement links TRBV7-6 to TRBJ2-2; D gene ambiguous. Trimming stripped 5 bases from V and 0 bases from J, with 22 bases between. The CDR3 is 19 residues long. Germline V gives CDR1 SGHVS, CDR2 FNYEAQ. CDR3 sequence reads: CASSAPAGGAITNTGELFF. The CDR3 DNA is TGTGCCAGCAGCGCCCCAGCCGGCGGAGCCATCACGAACACCGGGGAGCTGTTTTTT.

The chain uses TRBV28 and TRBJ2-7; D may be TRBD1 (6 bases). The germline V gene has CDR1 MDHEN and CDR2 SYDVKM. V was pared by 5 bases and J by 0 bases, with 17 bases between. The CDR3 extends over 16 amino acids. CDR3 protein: CASSPLRQAISYEQYF. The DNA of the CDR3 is TGTGCCAGCAGTCCCCTGCGACAGGCGATCTCCTACGAGCAGTACTTC.

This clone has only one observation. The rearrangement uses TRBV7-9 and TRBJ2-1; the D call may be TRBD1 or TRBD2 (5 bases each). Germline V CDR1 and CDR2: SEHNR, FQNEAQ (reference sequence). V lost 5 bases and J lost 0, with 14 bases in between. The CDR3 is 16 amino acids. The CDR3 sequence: CASSPPAGSSYNEQFF. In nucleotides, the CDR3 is TGTGCCAGCAGCCCCCCCGCAGGGAGCTCCTACAATGAGCAGTTCTTC. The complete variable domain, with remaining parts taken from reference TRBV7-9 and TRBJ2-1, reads DTGVSQNPRHKITKRGQNVTFRCDPISEHNRLYWYRQTLGQGPEFLTYFQNEAQLEKSRLLSDRFSAERPKGSFSTLEIQRTEQGDSAMYLCASSPPAGSSYNEQFFGPGTRLTVL.

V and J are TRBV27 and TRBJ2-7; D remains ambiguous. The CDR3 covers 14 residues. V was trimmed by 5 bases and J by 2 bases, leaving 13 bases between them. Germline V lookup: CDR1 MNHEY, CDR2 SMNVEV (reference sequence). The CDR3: CASSPLLAAYEQYF. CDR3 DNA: TGTGCCAGCAGTCCCCTATTGGCTGCCTACGAGCAGTACTTC.

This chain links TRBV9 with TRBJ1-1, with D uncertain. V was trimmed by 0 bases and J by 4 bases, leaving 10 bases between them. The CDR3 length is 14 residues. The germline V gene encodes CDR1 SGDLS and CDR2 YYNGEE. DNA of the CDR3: TGTGCCAGCAGCGTAGCCTGGGGTAGCACTGAAGCTTTCTTT. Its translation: CASSVAWGSTEAFF. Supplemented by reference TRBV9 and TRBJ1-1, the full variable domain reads DSGVTQTPKHLITATGQRVTLRCSPRSGDLSVYWYQQSLDQGLQFLIQYYNGEERAKGNILERFSAQQFPDLHSELNLSSLELGDSALYFCASSVAWGSTEAFFGQGTRLTVV.

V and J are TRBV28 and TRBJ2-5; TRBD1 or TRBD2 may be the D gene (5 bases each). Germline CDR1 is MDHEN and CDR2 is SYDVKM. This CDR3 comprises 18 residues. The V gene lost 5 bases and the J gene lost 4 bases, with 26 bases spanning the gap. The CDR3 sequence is CASSLGVFSQGVGETQYF. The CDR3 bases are TGTGCCAGCAGTCTCGGGGTGTTTTCTCAGGGCGTTGGAGAGACCCAGTACTTC. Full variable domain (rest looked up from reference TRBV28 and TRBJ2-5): DVKVTQSSRYLVKRTGEKVFLECVQDMDHENMFWYRQDPGLGLRLIYFSYDVKMKEKGDIPEGYSVSREKKERFSLILESASTNQTSMYLCASSLGVFSQGVGETQYFGPGTRLLVL.

As DNA, the CDR3 is TGTGCCAGCAGCTTAAGTAGGACCGGGGAGCTGTTTTTT. It is translated as CASSLSRTGELFF. The rearrangement uses TRBV7-7 and TRBJ2-2; the D is unclear. The CDR3 is 13 residues long. Germline CDR1 reads SSHAT; CDR2 reads FNYEAQ (reference sequence). With 2 bases removed from V and 5 bases from J, the gap between germline ends came to 6 bases.

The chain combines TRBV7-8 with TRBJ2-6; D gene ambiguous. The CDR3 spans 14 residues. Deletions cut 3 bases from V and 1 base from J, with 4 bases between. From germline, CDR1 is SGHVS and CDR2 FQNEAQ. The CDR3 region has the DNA TGTGCCAGCAGCTTGGAATCTGGGGCCAACGTCCTGACTTTC. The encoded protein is CASSLESGANVLTF.

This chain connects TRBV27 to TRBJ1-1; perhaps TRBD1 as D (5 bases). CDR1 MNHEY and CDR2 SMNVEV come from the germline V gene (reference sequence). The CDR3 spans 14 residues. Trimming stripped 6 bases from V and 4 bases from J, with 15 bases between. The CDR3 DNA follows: TGTGCCAGCAGGGTCCTCCAGGGTGCCACTGAAGCTTTCTTT. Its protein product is CASRVLQGATEAFF.

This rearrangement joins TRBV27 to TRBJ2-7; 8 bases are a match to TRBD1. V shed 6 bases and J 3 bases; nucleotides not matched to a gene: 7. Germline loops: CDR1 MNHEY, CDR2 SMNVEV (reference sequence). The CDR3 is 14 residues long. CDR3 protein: CASSAGTGDYEQYF. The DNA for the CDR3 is TGTGCCAGCAGCGCCGGGACAGGAGACTACGAGCAGTACTTC.

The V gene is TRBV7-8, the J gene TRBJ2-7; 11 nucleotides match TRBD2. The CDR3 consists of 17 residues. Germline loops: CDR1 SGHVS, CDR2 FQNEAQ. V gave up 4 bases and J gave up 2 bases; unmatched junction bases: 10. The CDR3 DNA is TGTGCCAGCAGCTCGTACGCCGGGACTAGCGGTACCTACGAGCAGTACTTC. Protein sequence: CASSSYAGTSGTYEQYF.

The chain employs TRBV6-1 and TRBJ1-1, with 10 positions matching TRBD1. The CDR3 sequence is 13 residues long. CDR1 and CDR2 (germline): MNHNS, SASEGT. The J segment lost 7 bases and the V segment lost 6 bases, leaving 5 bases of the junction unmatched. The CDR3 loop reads CASRDRGINEAFF. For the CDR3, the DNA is TGTGCCAGCAGGGACAGGGGGATAAATGAAGCTTTCTTT.

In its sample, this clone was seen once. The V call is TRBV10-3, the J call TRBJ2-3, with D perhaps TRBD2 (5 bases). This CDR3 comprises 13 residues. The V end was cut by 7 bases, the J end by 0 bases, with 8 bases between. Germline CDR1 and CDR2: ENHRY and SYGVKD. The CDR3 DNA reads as TGTGCCATCAAGCGGTCTAGCACAGATACGCAGTATTTT. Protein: CAIKRSSTDTQYF.

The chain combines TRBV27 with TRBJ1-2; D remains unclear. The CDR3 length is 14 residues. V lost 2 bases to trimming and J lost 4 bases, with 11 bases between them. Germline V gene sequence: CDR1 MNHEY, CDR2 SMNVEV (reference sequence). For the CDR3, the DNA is TGTGCCAGCAGTTTAAACCCCGAGGTCTATGGCTACACCTTC. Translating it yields CASSLNPEVYGYTF.

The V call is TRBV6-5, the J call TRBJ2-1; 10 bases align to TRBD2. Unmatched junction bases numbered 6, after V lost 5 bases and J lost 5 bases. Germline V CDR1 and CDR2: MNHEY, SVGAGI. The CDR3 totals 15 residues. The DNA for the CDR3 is TGTGCCAGCAGTCGAACTAGCGGGACCAACAATGAGCAGTTCTTC. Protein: CASSRTSGTNNEQFF.

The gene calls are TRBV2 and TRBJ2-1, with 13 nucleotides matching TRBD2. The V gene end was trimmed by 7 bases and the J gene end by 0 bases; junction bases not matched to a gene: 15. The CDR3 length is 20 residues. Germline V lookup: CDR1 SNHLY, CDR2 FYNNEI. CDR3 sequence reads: CASNGQGGLAGPLSYNEQFF. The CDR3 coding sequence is TGTGCCAGCAACGGACAAGGGGGACTAGCGGGACCCCTCTCCTACAATGAGCAGTTCTTC.

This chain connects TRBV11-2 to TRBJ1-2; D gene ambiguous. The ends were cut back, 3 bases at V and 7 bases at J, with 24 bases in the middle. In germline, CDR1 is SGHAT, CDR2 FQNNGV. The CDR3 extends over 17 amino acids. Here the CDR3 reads CASSLGRLQKMLPGYTF. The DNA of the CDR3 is TGTGCCAGCAGCTTGGGGAGGTTACAGAAGATGCTGCCTGGCTACACCTTC.

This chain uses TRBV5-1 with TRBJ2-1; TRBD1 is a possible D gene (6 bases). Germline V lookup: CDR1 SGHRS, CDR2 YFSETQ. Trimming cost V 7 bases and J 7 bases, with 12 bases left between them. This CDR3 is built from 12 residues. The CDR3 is CASLGGKNEQFF. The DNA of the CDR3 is TGCGCCAGCTTAGGGGGAAAAAATGAGCAGTTCTTC.

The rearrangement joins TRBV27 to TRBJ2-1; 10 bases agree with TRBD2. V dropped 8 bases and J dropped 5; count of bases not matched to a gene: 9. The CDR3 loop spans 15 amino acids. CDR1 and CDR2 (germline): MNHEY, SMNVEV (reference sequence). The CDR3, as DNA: TGTGCCAGCGCCCCTGGGCTAGCGGGGGACAATGAGCAGTTCTTC. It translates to CASAPGLAGDNEQFF.